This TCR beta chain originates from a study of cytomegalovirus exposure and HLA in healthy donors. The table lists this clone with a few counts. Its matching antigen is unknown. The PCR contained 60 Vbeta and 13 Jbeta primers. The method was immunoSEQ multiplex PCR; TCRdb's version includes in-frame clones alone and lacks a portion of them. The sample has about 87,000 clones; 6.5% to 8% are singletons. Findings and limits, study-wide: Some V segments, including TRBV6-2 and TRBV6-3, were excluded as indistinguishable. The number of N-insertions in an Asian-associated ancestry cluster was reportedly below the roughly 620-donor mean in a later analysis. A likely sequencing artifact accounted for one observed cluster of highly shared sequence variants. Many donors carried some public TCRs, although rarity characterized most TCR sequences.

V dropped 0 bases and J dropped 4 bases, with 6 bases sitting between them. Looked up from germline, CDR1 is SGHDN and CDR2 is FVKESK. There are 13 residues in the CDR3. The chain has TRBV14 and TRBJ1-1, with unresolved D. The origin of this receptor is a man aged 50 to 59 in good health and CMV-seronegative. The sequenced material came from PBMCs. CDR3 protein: CASSQDRLTEAFF. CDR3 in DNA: TGTGCCAGCAGCCAAGATCGTCTCACTGAAGCTTTCTTT.